This T cell receptor beta chain is drawn from a study of regulatory T cells in long-lasting Graves disease. Broader study findings: TRBV28, TRBJ1-2 and TRBJ2-5 were favored in persistent disease.

This clonotype was recorded many times. Its antigen remains unidentified. The CDR3 loop spans 13 amino acids. CDR1 and CDR2 (germline): KGHSH, LQKENI. With 3 bases removed from V and 2 bases from J, the gap between germline ends came to 5 bases. Combining iRepertoire HTBI primers with Arm-PCR of CDR3 regions, the authors built TCR beta libraries. MiXCR was run by TCRdb on the multiplex PCR reads, yielding one entry per CDR3 protein. This table holds hundreds of thousands of distinct CDR3 sequences, 15% to 20% found once. Time point denoted: newly diagnosed GD, antithyroid drugs for less than 3 months. Construction of the TCR library relied on RNA isolated from PBMCs. Patients of an endocrinology department in Xi'an, China, were included. Separately, the same data were catalogued under a study of T cells in Graves' hyperthyroidism and ophthalmopathy. This second report adds: Together with thyroid ultrasound, orbital computed tomography, serum thyroxine and TRAb, clinical symptoms were used for diagnoses. Appearing also in blood were most of the thyroid clonotypes expanded above 0.001.

The TCR comes from a woman in her 30s with Graves disease. V and J are TRBV18 and TRBJ1-5, with unresolved D. The sample was peripheral blood mononuclear cells (PBMCs), taken at new diagnosis, from a patient treated with antithyroid drugs. The CDR3 reads CASSPAGNQPQHF. The CDR3 DNA reads TGTGCCAGCTCACCTGCGGGCAATCAGCCCCAGCATTTT.